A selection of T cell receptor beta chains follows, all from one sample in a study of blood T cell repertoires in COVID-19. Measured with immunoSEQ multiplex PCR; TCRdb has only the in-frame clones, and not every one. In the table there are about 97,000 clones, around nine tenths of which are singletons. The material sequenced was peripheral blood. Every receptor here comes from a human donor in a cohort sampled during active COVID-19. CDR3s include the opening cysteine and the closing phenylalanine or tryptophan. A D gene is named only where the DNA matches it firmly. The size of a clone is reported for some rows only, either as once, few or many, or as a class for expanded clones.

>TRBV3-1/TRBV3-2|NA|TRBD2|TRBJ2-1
CASTSSSGRYTGGYNEQFF
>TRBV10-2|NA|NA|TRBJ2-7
CASSNRGGYGRNYEQYF
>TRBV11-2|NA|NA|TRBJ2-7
CASSPRHLARSYEQYF
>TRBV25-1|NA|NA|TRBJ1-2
CASSEYSSYGYTF
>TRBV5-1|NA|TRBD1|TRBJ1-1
CASSETGGTEAFF
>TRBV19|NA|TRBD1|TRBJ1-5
CASSTGQGGYQPQHF
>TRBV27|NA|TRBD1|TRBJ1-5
CASSSARDRGLRNQPQHF
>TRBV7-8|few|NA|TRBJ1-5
CASSLEGGSNQPQHF
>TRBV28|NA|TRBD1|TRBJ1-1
CASSLSDGTGLTEAFF
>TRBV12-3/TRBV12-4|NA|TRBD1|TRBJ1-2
CASSLDRVYGYTF
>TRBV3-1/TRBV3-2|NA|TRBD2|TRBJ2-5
CASSQESIVAGGLETQYF
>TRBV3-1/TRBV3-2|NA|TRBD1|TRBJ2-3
CASSQNGQVSTDTQYF
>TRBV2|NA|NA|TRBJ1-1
CASSGGVTEAFF
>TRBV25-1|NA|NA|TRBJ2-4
CASSELGVGAIQYF
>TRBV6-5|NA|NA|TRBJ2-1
CASGHGSSYNEQFF
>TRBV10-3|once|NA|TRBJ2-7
CAISETYPGDEQYF
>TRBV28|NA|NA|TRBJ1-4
CASNLARAANEKLFF
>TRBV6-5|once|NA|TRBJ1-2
CASADSSFGYTF
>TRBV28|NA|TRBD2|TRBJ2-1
CASSLSAGAAYNEQFF
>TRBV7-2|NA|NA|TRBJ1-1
CALGGRNTEAFF
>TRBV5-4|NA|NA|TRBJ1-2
CASSLDWGHRYGYTF
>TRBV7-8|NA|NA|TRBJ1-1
CASSPMTGNTEAFF
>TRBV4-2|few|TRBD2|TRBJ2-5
CASSQERSGLAGGPFYQYF
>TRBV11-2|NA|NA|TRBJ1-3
CASSLASSSGNTIYF
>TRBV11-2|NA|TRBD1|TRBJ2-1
CASSPTGGGDEQFF
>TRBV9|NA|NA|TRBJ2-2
CASSVKTGNTGELFF
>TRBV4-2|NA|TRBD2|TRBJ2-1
CASSQDGATSGVRNEQFF
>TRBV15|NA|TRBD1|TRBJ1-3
CATSGRQGAGNTIYF
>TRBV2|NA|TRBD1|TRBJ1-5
CASRGDRGLWQPQHF
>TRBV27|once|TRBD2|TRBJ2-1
CASSLREDSYNEQFF
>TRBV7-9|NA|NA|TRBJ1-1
CASSATRSAPEAFF
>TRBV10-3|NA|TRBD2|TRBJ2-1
CAISESTEGTSMYEQFF
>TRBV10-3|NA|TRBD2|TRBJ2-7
CAISESLAGVSYEQYF
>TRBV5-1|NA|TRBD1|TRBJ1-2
CASSPGQGGGNGYTF
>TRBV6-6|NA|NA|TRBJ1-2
CASSGGSRYGYTF
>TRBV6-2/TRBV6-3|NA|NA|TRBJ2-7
CASSYSLSYEQYF